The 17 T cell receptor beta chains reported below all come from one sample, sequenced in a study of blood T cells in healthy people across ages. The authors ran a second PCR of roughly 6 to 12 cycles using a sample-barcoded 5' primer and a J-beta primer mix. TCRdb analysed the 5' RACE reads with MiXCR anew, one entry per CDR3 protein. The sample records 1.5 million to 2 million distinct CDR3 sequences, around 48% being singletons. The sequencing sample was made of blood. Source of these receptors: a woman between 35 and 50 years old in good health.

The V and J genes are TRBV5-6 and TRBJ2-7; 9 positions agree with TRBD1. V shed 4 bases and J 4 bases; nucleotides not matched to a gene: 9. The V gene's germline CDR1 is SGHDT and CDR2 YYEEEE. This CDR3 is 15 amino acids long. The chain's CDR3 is CASSRGTGSFYEQYF. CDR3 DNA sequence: TGTGCCAGCAGCCGCGGGACAGGGAGCTTTTACGAGCAGTACTTC.

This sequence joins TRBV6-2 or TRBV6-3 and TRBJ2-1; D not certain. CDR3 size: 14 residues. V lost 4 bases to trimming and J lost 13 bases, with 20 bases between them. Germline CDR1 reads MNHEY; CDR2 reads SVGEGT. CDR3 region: CASSSTAAQETQFF. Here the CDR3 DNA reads TGTGCCAGCAGTTCGACCGCGGCTCAGGAGACCCAGTTCTTC.

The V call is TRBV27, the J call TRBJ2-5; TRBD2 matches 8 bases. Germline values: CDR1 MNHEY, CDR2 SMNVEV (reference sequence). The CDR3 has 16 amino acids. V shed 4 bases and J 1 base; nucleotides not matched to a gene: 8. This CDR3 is CASSWPAGDLQETQYF. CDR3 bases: TGTGCCAGCAGTTGGCCAGCGGGGGACCTCCAAGAGACCCAGTACTTC.

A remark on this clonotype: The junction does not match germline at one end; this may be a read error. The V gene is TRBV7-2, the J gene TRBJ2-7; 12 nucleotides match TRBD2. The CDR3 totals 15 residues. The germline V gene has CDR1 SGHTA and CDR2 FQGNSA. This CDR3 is CAGSLTSGGTYEQYF. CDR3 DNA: TGTGCCGGCAGCTTAACTAGCGGGGGGACCTACGAGCAGTACTTC.

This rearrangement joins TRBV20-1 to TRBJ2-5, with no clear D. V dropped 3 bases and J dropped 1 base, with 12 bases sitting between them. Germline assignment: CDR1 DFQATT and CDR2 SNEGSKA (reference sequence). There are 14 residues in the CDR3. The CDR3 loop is CSARKQNFQETQYF. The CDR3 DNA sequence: TGCAGTGCTAGGAAGCAGAACTTCCAAGAGACCCAGTACTTC.

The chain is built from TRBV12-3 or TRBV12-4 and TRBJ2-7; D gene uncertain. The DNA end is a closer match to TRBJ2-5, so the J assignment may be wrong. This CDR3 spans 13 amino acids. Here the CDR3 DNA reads TGTGCCAGCAGTTTATTTCAGGCGGAGACCCAGTACTTC. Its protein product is CASSLFQAETQYF.

In nucleotides, the CDR3 is TGTGCCAGCAGCCCCGACTTCGAGCAGTACTTC. This encodes CASSPDFEQYF. This rearrangement joins TRBV6-6 to TRBJ2-7, with no clear D. Germline CDR1 is MNHNY and CDR2 is SVGAGI (reference sequence). CDR3 length: 11 residues. The ends were cut back, 6 bases at V and 6 bases at J, with 9 bases in the middle.

In DNA, the CDR3 is TGTGCCAGCAGCCAAGGTGATAGGGTGAGGGACTACGAGCAGTACTTC. Residues: CASSQGDRVRDYEQYF. The rearrangement uses TRBV3-1 and TRBJ2-7, with D possibly being TRBD2 (5 bases). V lost 1 base and J 3 bases, leaving 16 bases between the germline ends. This CDR3 comprises 16 residues. CDR1 and CDR2 from the germline V gene are LGHDT and YNNKEL (reference sequence).

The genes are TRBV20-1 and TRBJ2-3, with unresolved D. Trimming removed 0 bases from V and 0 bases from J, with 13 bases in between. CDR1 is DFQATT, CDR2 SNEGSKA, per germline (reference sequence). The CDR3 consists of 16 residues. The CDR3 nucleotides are TGCAGTGCTAGAGATGGCCGTTCCCCAAGCACAGATACGCAGTATTTT. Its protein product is CSARDGRSPSTDTQYF.

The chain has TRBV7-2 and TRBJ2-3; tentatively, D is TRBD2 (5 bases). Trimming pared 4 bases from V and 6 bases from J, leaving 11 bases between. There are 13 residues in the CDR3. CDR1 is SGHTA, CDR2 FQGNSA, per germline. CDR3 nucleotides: TGTGCCAGCAGCTCGGGGTTTTCTGATACGCAGTATTTT. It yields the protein CASSSGFSDTQYF.

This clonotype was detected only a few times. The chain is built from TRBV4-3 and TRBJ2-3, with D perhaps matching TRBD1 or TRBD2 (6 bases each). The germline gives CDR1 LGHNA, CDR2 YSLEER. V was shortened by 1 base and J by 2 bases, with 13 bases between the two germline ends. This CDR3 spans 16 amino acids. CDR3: CASSQAGARPTDTQYF. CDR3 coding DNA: TGCGCCAGCAGCCAAGCGGGGGCTCGACCCACAGATACGCAGTATTTT.

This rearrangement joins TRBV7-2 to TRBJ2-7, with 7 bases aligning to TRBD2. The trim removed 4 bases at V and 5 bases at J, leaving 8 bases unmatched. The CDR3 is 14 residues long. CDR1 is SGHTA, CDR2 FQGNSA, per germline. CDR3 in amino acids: CASSSGRVLHEQYF. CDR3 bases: TGTGCCAGCAGCTCGGGGAGGGTCCTCCACGAGCAGTACTTC.

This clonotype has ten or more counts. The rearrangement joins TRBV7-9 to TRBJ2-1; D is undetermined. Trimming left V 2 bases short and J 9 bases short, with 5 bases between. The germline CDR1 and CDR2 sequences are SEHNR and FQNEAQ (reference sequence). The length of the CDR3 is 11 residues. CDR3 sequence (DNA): TGTGCCAGCAGCTTATTTGGTGAGCAGTTCTTC. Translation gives CASSLFGEQFF.

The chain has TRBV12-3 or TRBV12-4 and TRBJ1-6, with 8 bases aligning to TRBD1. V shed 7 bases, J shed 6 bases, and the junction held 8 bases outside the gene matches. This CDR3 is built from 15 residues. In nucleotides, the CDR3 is TGTGCCAGCATCATAGGACAGGGAACTAATTCACCCCTCCACTTT. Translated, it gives CASIIGQGTNSPLHF.

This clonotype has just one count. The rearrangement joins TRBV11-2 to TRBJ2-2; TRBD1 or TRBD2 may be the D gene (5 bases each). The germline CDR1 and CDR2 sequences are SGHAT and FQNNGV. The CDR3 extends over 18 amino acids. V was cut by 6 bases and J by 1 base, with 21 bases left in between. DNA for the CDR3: TGTGCCAGCAGTTCCACCTCCGGGGCAGACCAGAACACCGGGGAGCTGTTTTTT. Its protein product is CASSSTSGADQNTGELFF.

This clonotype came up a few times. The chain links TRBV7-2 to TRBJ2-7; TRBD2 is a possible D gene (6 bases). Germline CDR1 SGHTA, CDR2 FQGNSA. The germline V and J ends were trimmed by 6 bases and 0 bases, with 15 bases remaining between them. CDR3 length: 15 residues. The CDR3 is CASSSRGTLSYEQYF. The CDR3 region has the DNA TGTGCCAGCAGTTCTCGGGGGACTCTCTCCTACGAGCAGTACTTC. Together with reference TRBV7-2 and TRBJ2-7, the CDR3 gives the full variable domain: GAGVSQSPSNKVTEKGKDVELRCDPISGHTALYWYRQSLGQGLEFLIYFQGNSAPDKSGLPSDRFSAERTGGSVSTLTIQRTQQEDSAVYLCASSSRGTLSYEQYFGPGTRLTVT.

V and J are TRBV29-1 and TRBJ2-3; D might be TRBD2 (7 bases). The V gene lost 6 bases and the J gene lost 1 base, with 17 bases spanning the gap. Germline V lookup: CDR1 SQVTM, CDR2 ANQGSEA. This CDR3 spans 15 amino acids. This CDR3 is CSVATGGGRTDTQYF. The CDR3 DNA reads TGCAGCGTGGCCACTGGGGGGGGCCGCACAGATACGCAGTATTTT.